The rows below give T cell receptor beta chains drawn from one sample of a study of post-analysis software for immune sequencing data. TCRdb re-analysed the PCR reads in MiXCR, keeping a single row per CDR3 protein. The top ten clones hold more than 0.55% of a sample with hundreds of thousands of distinct CDR3 sequences, 30% of them seen once. Sequenced: blood. The receptors come from a girl aged 10 to 17 with multiple sclerosis. The CDR3 runs from the conserved cysteine through the conserved F or W. The size of a clone is reported for some rows only, either as once, few or many, or as a class for expanded clones.

v_gene,abundance,CDR3aa
TRBV20-1,many,CSARTRRASLNYGYTF
TRBV4-2,once,CASSPIRLAGGSGGGELFF
TRBV6-5,.,CATAQTGNYGYTF
TRBV20-1,.,CSARDRRQVEAFF
TRBV28,.,CASRRGGKDTQYF
TRBV29-1,many,CSVGVSGSSYEQYF
TRBV11-2,.,CASSPLGDGYSPLHF
TRBV5-1,few,CASSWFSGASYEQYF
TRBV29-1,.,CSVEQGWGDTQYF
TRBV5-1,few,CASSLVVSAAQETQYF
TRBV24-1,many,CATSAQGEAGANVLTF
TRBV5-5,few,CASTRAGEFQETQYF
TRBV6-2/TRBV6-3,.,CASTWGISSYNEQFF
TRBV20-1,.,CSANRGAVAEAFF
TRBV12-3/TRBV12-4,.,CASSLMAASEAFF
TRBV28,.,CASRQPGTALALSYEQYF
TRBV29-1,few,CSVGTSGYEQYF
TRBV6-4,many,CASAEGTTDTQYF
TRBV27,once,CASRGTGGLNEKLFF
TRBV7-9,.,CASTSRDGSSNTGELFF
TRBV4-2,few,CASSQGWSSGSNGQFF
TRBV20-1,.,CSARDTGAVGAFF
TRBV29-1,few,CSVTAGGGYEQYF
TRBV20-1,.,CSARESLGGGLAGVGSSYNEQYF
TRBV18,many,CASSLKDEQYF
TRBV14,.,CASSRAIAPTPTSEKLFF
TRBV5-1,many,CASSPTLGGQSEQFF
TRBV12-3/TRBV12-4,.,CASSSGRAAYNSPLHF
TRBV20-1,.,CSADSGRGNEQFF
TRBV20-1,few,CSARAVTGSVAGAGEQFF
TRBV20-1,.,CSAPGQVGNSNYGYTF
TRBV20-1,few,CSAPHEGGFYGYTF
TRBV10-3,.,CAISESLGQGKNTEAFF
TRBV15,once,CTTSGMYNEQFF
TRBV29-1,.,CSAEEKAEAFF
TRBV5-1,.,CASSHASGTGFAQETQYF
TRBV29-1,.,CSVDYVSTDTQYF
TRBV12-5,.,CASGLGIAGVFNEQYF
TRBV29-1,.,CSVVGARGTEAFF
TRBV7-8,.,CASSPENRATGTQYF
TRBV18,.,CASSPPLTRGSETQYF
TRBV20-1,.,CSFLPGEFYEQYF
TRBV7-2,.,CASSLGVSLDTQYF
TRBV7-2,few,CASSSVAAQNYNEQFF
TRBV20-1,few,CSARVGVNEQFF
TRBV21-1,.,CASRLGCGRGRFAESSYEQYF
TRBV5-5,few,CASSPGAGVYEQYF
TRBV28,.,CASRDQGFPYNEQFF
TRBV28,.,CASSLFRGSYEQYF
TRBV7-8,.,CASREAAEGETQYF
TRBV5-6,.,CASSSLTETQYF
TRBV5-1,.,CASSWTGSPEAFF
TRBV7-9,few,CASSLDRGANVLTF